This T cell receptor (beta chain) was documented in a study of PD-1 blockade in classical Hodgkin lymphoma. Study conclusions and caveats: What drove the repertoire differences, possibly disease activity or prior therapy, has not been defined.

The patients all showed relapse after autologous stem cell transplantation, while their brentuximab vedotin exposure varied. The CDR3 spans 13 residues. V lost 5 bases and J lost 1, with 6 bases in between. Germline V gene lookup returns CDR1 LNHDA and CDR2 SQIVND (reference sequence). A word on this clone: Its antigen is unidentified.

Assay used: immunoSEQ multiplex PCR; TCRdb lists only in-frame clones, some missing. The sample shows about 100,000 clones, 80% to 90% of them seen only once. The clonotype was recovered from a human donor with classical Hodgkin lymphoma. The chain recombines TRBV19 with TRBJ2-1; the D is unclear. The sequences come from peripheral blood mononuclear cells (PBMCs), collected before the second cycle of nivolumab. For the CDR3, the DNA is TGTGCCAGTAGTTTTGGATCCTACAATGAGCAGTTCTTC. Encoded protein: CASSFGSYNEQFF.